The text below deals with one TCR beta chain. Its antigen is undetermined. This record belongs to a study of CD8 T cells in ankylosing spondylitis. Each CDR3 protein is one row after TCRdb ran MiXCR on the 5' RACE reads. The sample shows over 600,000 distinct CDR3 sequences, around 17% of them seen only once. Trimming cost V 1 base and J 2 bases; bases outside gene matches: 1. The CDR3 has 14 amino acids. In germline, CDR1 is LNHNV, CDR2 YYDKDF (reference sequence). Overall study findings and caveats: Characteristic, it appeared, of ankylosing spondylitis blood was a TCR beta motif of about eight highly homologous variants.

This chain connects TRBV15 to TRBJ2-5; TRBD1 aligns across 7 bases. This sequence originates from a male donor with ankylosing spondylitis. The sequencing input was blood, either unsorted or a sorted T cell fraction (not recorded which). The CDR3 loop is CATSRGTGQETQYF. The CDR3 DNA reads as TGTGCCACCAGCAGAGGGACAGGTCAAGAGACCCAGTACTTC.